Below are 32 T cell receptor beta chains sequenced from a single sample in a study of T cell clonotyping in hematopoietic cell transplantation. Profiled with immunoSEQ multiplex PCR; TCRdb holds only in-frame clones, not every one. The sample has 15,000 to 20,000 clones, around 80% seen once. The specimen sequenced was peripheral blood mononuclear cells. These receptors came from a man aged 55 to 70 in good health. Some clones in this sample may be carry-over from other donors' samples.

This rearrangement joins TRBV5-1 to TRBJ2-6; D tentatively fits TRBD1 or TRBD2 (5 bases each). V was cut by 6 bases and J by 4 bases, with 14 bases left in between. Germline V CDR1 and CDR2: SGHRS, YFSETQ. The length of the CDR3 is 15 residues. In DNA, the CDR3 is TGCGCCAGCACACGAGGGGCGCCCGGGGCCAACGTCCTGACTTTC. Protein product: CASTRGAPGANVLTF.

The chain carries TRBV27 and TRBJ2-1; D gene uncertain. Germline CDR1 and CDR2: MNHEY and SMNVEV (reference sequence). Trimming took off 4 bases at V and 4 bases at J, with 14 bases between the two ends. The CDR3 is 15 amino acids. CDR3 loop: CASSSSYYLYNEQFF. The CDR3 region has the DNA TGTGCCAGCAGTTCCTCCTACTACCTATACAATGAGCAGTTCTTC.

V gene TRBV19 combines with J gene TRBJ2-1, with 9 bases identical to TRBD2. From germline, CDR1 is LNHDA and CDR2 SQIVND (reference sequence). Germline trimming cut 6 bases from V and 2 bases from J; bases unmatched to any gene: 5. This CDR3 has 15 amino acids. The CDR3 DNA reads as TGTGCCAGTAGGGTCTCTAGCGGGGCCTACAATGAGCAGTTCTTC. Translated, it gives CASRVSSGAYNEQFF.

In DNA form, the CDR3 reads TGTGCCTGGAGTCTTGAGCGCGATGAGCAGTTCTTC. This encodes CAWSLERDEQFF. This chain links TRBV30 with TRBJ2-1; unclear D gene. Trimming pared 2 bases from V and 8 bases from J, leaving 10 bases between. This CDR3 has 12 residues. Germline V gene data show CDR1 as GTSNPN and CDR2 as SVGIG (reference sequence).

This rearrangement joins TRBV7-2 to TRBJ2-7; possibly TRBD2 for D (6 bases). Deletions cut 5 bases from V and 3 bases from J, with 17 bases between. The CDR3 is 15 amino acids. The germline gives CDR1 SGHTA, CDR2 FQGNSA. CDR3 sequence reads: CASSQHGGGGYEQYF. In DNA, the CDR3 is TGTGCCAGCAGCCAACATGGGGGAGGTGGCTACGAGCAGTACTTC.

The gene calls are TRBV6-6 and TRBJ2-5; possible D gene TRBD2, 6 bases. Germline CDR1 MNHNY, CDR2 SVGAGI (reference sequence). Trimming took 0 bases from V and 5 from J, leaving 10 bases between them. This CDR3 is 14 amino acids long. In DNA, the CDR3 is TGTGCCAGCAGTTACTCGCCAGGGAGGGAGACCCAGTACTTC. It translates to CASSYSPGRETQYF.

The CDR3 coding sequence is TGTGCCAGTAGGGACGACCGAGGGAACACCGGGGAGCTGTTTTTT. Its translation: CASRDDRGNTGELFF. V is TRBV19 and J is TRBJ2-2; D is unresolved. V was cut by 6 bases and J by 1 base, with 12 bases left in between. Germline-derived CDR1 and CDR2 are LNHDA and SQIVND (reference sequence). This CDR3 comprises 15 residues.

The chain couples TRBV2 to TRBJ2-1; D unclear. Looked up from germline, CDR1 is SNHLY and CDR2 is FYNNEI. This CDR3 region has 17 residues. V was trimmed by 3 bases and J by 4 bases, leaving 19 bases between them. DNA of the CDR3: TGTGCCAGCAGTGACCCCACTACTCAGACATCTTACAATGAGCAGTTCTTC. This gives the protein CASSDPTTQTSYNEQFF. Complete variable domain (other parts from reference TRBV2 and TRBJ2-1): EPEVTQTPSHQVTQMGQEVILRCVPISNHLYFYWYRQILGQKVEFLVSFYNNEISEKSEIFDDQFSVERPDGSNFTLKIRSTKLEDSAMYFCASSDPTTQTSYNEQFFGPGTRLTVL.

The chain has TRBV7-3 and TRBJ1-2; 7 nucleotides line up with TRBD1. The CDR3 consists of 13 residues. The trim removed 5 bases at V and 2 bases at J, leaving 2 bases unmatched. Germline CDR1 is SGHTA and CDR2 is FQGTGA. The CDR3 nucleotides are TGTGCCAGCAGCCAACAGGGGAACTATGGCTACACCTTC. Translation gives CASSQQGNYGYTF.

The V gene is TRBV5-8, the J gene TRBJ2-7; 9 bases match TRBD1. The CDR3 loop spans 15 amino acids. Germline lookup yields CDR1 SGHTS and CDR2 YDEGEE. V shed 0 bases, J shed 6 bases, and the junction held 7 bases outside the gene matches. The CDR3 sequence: CASSLGTGALGEQYF. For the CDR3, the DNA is TGTGCCAGCAGCTTGGGGACAGGGGCCCTCGGCGAGCAGTACTTC.

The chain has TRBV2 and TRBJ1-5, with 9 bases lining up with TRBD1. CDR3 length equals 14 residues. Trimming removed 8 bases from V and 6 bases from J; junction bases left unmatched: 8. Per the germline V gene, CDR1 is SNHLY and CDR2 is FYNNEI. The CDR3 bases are TGTGCCAGCGCCGGGACAGGGATCGGTCAGCCCCAGCATTTT. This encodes CASAGTGIGQPQHF.

The CDR3 bases are TGTGCTAGTGGTTTGGGCTTACAAGAGACCCAGTACTTC. Its protein is CASGLGLQETQYF. V gene TRBV12-5 combines with J gene TRBJ2-5; unclear D gene. Germline V gene lookup returns CDR1 LGHNT and CDR2 FRNRAP. V lost 1 base to trimming and J lost 2 bases, with 5 bases between them. This CDR3 region has 13 residues.

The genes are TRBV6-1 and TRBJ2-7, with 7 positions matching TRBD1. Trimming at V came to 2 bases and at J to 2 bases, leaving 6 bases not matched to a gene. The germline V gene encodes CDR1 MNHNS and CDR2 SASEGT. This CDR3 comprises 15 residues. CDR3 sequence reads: CASSETRTGPYEQYF. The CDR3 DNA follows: TGTGCCAGCAGTGAAACCCGGACAGGACCCTACGAGCAGTACTTC.

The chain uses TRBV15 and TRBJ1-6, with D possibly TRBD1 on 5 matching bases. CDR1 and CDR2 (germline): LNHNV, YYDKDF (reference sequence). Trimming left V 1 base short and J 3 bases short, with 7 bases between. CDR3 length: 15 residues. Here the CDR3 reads CATSRVGDYNSPLHF. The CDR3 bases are TGTGCCACCAGCAGAGTGGGGGACTATAATTCACCCCTCCACTTT.

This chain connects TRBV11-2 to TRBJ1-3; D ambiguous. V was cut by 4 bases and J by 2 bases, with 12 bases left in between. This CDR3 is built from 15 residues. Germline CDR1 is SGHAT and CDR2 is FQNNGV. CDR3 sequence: CASSSVGEAGNTIYF. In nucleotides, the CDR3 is TGTGCCAGCAGCTCAGTCGGGGAAGCTGGAAACACCATATATTTT.

Written as DNA, the CDR3 is TGTGCCAGCACCCTTGGACGACAGGGGAAGAACTATGGCTACACCTTC. This codes for CASTLGRQGKNYGYTF. This chain links TRBV7-2 with TRBJ1-2; 8 nucleotides agree with TRBD1. J gave up 2 bases and V 7 bases, and 12 bases lay outside the gene matches. The CDR3 loop spans 16 amino acids. Germline assignment: CDR1 SGHTA and CDR2 FQGNSA.

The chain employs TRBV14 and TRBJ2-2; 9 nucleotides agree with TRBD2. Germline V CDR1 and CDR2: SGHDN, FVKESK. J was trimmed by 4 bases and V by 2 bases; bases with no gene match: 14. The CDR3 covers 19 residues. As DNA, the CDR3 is TGTGCCAGCAGCCAAAAAGGATCGCGGGGGGGCCCGTTCACCGGGGAGCTGTTTTTT. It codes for CASSQKGSRGGPFTGELFF.

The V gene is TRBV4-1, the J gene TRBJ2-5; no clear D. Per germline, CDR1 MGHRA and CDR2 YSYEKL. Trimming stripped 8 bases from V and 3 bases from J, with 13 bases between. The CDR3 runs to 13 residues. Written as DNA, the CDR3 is TGCGCCAGCCAAGGGTATTGGGAAGAGACCCAGTACTTC. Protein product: CASQGYWEETQYF.

The CDR3 region is CASSQTGGNEQFF. CDR3 nucleotides: TGTGCCAGTAGTCAAACAGGGGGCAATGAGCAGTTCTTC. This sequence joins TRBV19 and TRBJ2-1, with 8 positions matching TRBD1. This CDR3 comprises 13 residues. V lost 5 bases to trimming and J lost 6 bases; unmatched junction nucleotides: 3. Per the germline V gene, CDR1 is LNHDA and CDR2 is SQIVND (reference sequence). Together with reference TRBV19 and TRBJ2-1, the CDR3 gives the full variable domain: DGGITQSPKYLFRKEGQNVTLSCEQNLNHDAMYWYRQDPGQGLRLIYYSQIVNDFQKGDIAEGYSVSREKKESFPLTVTSAQKNPTAFYLCASSQTGGNEQFFGPGTRLTVL.

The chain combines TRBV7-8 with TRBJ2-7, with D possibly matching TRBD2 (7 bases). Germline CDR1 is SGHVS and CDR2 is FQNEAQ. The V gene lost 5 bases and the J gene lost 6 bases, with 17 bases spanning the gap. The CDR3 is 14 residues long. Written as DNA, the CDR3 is TGTGCCAGCAGCCAGGGGAGGGGATCGGTCGAGCAGTACTTC. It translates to CASSQGRGSVEQYF.

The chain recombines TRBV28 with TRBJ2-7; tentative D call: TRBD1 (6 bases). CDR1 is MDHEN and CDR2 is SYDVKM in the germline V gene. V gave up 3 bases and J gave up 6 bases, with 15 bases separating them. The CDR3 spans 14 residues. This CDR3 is CASSLSGQIGEQYF. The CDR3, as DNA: TGTGCCAGCAGTTTGTCGGGACAAATCGGCGAGCAGTACTTC. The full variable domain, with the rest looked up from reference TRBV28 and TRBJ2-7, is DVKVTQSSRYLVKRTGEKVFLECVQDMDHENMFWYRQDPGLGLRLIYFSYDVKMKEKGDIPEGYSVSREKKERFSLILESASTNQTSMYLCASSLSGQIGEQYFGPGTRLTVT.

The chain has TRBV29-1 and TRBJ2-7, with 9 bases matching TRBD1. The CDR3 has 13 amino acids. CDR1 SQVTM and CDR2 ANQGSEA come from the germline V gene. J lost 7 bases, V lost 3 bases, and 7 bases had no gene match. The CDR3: CSVDGTGSGEQYF. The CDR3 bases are TGCAGCGTTGACGGGACAGGGTCTGGTGAGCAGTACTTC.

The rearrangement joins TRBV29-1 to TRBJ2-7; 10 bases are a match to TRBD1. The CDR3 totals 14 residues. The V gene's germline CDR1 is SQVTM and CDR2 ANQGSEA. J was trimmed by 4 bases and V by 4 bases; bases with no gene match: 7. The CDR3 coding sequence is TGCAGCGTTGTGTACGGACAGGGGGGGTACGAGCAGTACTTC. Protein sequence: CSVVYGQGGYEQYF.

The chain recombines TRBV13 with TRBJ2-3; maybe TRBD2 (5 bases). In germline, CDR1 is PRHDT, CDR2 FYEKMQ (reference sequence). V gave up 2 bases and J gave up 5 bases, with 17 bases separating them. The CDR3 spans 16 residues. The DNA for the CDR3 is TGTGCCAGCAGCTTAAATCCGGCGAGGGTTGGAGATACGCAGTATTTT. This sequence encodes CASSLNPARVGDTQYF.

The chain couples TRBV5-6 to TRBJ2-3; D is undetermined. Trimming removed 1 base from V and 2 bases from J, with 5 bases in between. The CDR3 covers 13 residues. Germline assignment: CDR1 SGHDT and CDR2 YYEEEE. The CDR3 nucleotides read TGTGCCAGCAGCTTGCAAGCCACAGATACGCAGTATTTT. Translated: CASSLQATDTQYF.

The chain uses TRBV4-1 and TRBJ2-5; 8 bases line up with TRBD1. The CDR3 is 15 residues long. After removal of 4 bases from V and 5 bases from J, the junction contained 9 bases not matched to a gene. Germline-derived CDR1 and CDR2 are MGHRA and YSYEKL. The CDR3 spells CASSRGQGSRETQYF. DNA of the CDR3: TGCGCCAGCAGCCGAGGACAGGGATCTAGGGAGACCCAGTACTTC.

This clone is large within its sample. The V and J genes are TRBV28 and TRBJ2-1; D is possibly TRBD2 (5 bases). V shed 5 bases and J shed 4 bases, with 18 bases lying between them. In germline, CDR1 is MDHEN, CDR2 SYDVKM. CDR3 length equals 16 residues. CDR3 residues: CASSPLGAVGYNEQFF. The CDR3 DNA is TGTGCCAGCAGTCCACTGGGAGCGGTGGGGTACAATGAGCAGTTCTTC.

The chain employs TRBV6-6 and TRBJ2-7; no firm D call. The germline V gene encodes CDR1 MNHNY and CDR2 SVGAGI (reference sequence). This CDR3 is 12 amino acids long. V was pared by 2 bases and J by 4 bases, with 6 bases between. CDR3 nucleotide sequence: TGTGCCAGCAGTTACGACGGGTACGAGCAGTACTTC. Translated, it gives CASSYDGYEQYF.

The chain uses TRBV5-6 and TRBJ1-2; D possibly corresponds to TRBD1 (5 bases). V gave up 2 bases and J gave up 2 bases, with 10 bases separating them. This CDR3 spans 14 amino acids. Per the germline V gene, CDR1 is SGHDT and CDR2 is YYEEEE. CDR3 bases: TGTGCCAGCAGCTTTGGGGCGGTGAACTATGGCTACACCTTC. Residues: CASSFGAVNYGYTF.

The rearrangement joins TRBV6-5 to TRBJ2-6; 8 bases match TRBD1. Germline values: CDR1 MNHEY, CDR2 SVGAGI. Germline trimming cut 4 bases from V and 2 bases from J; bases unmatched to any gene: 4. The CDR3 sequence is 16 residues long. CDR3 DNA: TGTGCCAGCAGTTTAGCACAGGGGGCTGGGGCCAACGTCCTGACTTTC. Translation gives CASSLAQGAGANVLTF.

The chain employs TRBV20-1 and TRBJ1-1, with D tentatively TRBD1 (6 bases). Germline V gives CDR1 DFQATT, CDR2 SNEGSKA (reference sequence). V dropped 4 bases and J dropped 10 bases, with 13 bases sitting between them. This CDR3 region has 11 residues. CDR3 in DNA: TGCAGTGCTACGGGGGGCGAAAGAGCTTTCTTT. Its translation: CSATGGERAFF.

The CDR3 nucleotides are TGTGCCAGCTCACAGCCCGGGACTAGCAGCGGGAATGAGCAGTTCTTC. This gives the protein CASSQPGTSSGNEQFF. The chain carries TRBV18 and TRBJ2-1, with TRBD2 identical over 9 bases. Germline CDR1 reads KGHSH; CDR2 reads LQKENI. This CDR3 region has 16 residues. With V trimmed by 4 bases and J by 7 bases, 11 bases remained unmatched.